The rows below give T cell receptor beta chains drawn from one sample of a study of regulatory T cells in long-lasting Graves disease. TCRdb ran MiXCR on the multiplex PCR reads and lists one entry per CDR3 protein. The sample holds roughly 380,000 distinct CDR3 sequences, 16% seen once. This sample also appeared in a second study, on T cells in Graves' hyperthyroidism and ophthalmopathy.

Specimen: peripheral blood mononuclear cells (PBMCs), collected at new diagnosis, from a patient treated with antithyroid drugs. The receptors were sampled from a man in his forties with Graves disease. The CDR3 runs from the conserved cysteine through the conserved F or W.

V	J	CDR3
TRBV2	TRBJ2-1	CASKTGTGSYNEQFF
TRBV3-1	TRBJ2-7	CASSQVGSSYEQYF
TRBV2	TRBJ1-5	CASSEDRPNQPQHF
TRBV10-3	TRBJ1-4	CAISEASQREKLFF
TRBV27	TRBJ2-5	CASSLLGYGQETQYF
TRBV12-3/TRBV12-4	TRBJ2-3	CASSLVVAGADTQYF
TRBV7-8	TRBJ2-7	CASSLVGTASYEQYF
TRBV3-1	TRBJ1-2	CASSQRGTGGNYGYTF
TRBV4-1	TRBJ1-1	CASSQLRTFLGTEAFF
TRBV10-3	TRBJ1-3	CAIKGSEQYTIYF
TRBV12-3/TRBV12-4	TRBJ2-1	CASSLEQGPHNEQFF
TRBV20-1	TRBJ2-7	CSANDGTAWRGSYEQYF
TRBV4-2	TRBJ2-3	CASSQEYLQAGAETQYF
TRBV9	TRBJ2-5	CASSPNEGTKTQYF